The clone carrying this TCR beta chain was counted only a few times. Its antigen is undetermined. These data belong to a study of beta chain features in type 1 diabetes. Reverse transcription of all isolated RNA meant that expressed TCRB transcripts were sequenced. The data were produced by immunoSEQ multiplex PCR, yet TCRdb's version contains in-frame clones alone and is incomplete. This repertoire shows about 240,000 clones, around 14% found once; its top ten account for roughly 0.019%. Findings and limits, study-wide: Across all four CD4+ subsets, people with type 1 diabetes showed modestly shorter TCRB CDR3s.

Sorting that relied on CD45RO/CCR7/CD25/CD127/CD95/CD27 yielded CD4+ naive, central memory, regulatory and stem cell-like memory cells. The receptor was isolated from a man between 25 and 39 years old with type 1 diabetes. The sample was naive CD4+ T cells from blood.

The CDR3 region has the DNA TGTGCCAGCAGTCCGACGGGGGGTTTGCACGAGCAGTACTTC. Its protein product is CASSPTGGLHEQYF. The gene calls are TRBV28 and TRBJ2-7; 7 bases map to TRBD2. Trimming removed 5 bases from V and 5 bases from J; junction bases left unmatched: 9. CDR1 MDHEN and CDR2 SYDVKM come from the germline V gene. This CDR3 region has 14 residues.